These 29 T cell receptor beta chains share one sample of origin, sequenced in a study of T cell clones after liver transplantation. Method: immunoSEQ multiplex PCR; TCRdb's copy keeps in-frame clones and lacks some. The sample yields 20,000 to 25,000 clones, 55% to 75% seen once. The sample was CD4+ T cells from blood, taken before liver transplant. All receptors derive from a human donor who received a liver transplant.

The table lists this clone with a few counts. Other nucleotide sequences from this sample produce the same CDR3. The chain is built from TRBV11-2 and TRBJ1-2, with D tentatively TRBD1 (6 bases). The V gene's germline CDR1 is SGHAT and CDR2 FQNNGV. The ends were cut back, 5 bases at V and 4 bases at J, with 8 bases in the middle. The CDR3 consists of 12 residues. CDR3 nucleotides: TGTGCCAGCAGCCTGGACAGCTATGGCTACACCTTC. This translates into CASSLDSYGYTF.

This clone was seen more than once but under ten times. The chain employs TRBV7-9 and TRBJ2-1, with D unclear. Germline V CDR1 and CDR2: SEHNR, FQNEAQ (reference sequence). The CDR3 totals 12 residues. Trimming took 10 bases from V and 2 from J, leaving 9 bases between them. In nucleotides, the CDR3 is TGTGCCATAGATCGCCCCTACAATGAGCAGTTCTTC. Translation: CAIDRPYNEQFF.

V usage is TRBV14 and J usage is TRBJ1-2, with a possible D match to TRBD1 (5 bases). Germline V gene sequence: CDR1 SGHDN, CDR2 FVKESK. The CDR3 length is 14 residues. Trimming shortened V by 5 bases and J by 2 bases, and 12 bases separated the two germline ends. CDR3 amino acids: CASSEGRTNYGYTF. Here the CDR3 DNA reads TGTGCCAGCAGCGAGGGACGGACGAACTATGGCTACACCTTC.

Relative to its sample, this clone is medium-sized. The genes are TRBV12-5 and TRBJ1-1; D might be TRBD1 (5 bases). The germline V gene encodes CDR1 LGHNT and CDR2 FRNRAP. V lost 6 bases and J 5 bases, leaving 13 bases between the germline ends. The CDR3 has 13 residues. CDR3 sequence: CASGREGRTEAFF. CDR3 bases: TGTGCTAGTGGGAGGGAGGGGAGGACTGAAGCTTTCTTT.

On this clone itself: At one of its ends the junction is not consistent with the germline gene, which may arise from a read error. The V call is TRBV28, the J call TRBJ1-6; possible D gene TRBD1, 6 bases. Germline V lookup: CDR1 MDHEN, CDR2 SYDVKM. This CDR3 spans 12 amino acids. The CDR3 sequence is CASSTAGTRILF. In nucleotides, the CDR3 is TGTGCCAGCAGTACCGCCGGGACACGGATCCTCTTT.

Relative to its sample, this clone is medium-sized. The gene calls are TRBV29-1 and TRBJ1-5; the D gene is possibly TRBD1 (6 bases). Germline CDR1 SQVTM, CDR2 ANQGSEA. Deletions cut 4 bases from V and 7 bases from J, with 17 bases between. The CDR3 contains 14 residues. CDR3 sequence reads: CSVGQGLSGQPQHF. The DNA of the CDR3 is TGCAGCGTTGGCCAGGGGCTATCGGGACAGCCCCAGCATTTT.

This clone came up once. J is TRBJ2-7 and V is TRBV7-4; the match to TRBD2 covers 11 bases. CDR1 is SGHVT and CDR2 is SQSDAQ in the germline V gene. Trimming at V came to 1 base and at J to 1 base, leaving 6 bases not matched to a gene. The CDR3 length is 17 residues. CDR3 nucleotide sequence: TGTGCCAGCAGCTTAGTCGGTAGACTAGCGGGATCCTACGAGCAGTACGTC. Amino acid sequence: CASSLVGRLAGSYEQYV.

J is TRBJ1-2 and V is TRBV28, with D possibly being TRBD1 (5 bases). Trimming cost V 6 bases and J 3 bases, with 11 bases left between them. The CDR3 consists of 13 residues. Germline V gene lookup returns CDR1 MDHEN and CDR2 SYDVKM. The chain's CDR3 is CASRHGTDYGYTF. DNA for the CDR3: TGTGCCAGCAGGCATGGGACGGACTATGGCTACACCTTC.

In regard to this clone: One end of the junction fails to match germline, which may point to a read error. The chain has TRBV29-1 and TRBJ1-2; no firm D call. Germline V lookup: CDR1 SQVTM, CDR2 ANQGSEA. The CDR3 loop spans 10 amino acids. The CDR3 bases are TGCAGCGTTGTGGTCCCAGAGAATGTCTTC. Protein: CSVVVPENVF.

The chain employs TRBV9 and TRBJ2-1; possibly TRBD2 for D (6 bases). V lost 4 bases and J lost 5, with 16 bases in between. Germline V gene sequence: CDR1 SGDLS, CDR2 YYNGEE. This CDR3 comprises 15 residues. The CDR3 is CASSSGVTNNNEQFF. The CDR3 coding sequence is TGTGCCAGCAGCTCGGGAGTCACCAACAACAATGAGCAGTTCTTC.

This clone has a handful of counts. The chain couples TRBV28 to TRBJ1-2, with 7 positions matching TRBD1. Trimming removed 1 base from V and 4 bases from J; junction bases left unmatched: 9. CDR3 length: 16 amino acids. Germline CDR1 is MDHEN and CDR2 is SYDVKM. CDR3 DNA sequence: TGTGCCAGCAGTTTATTTCACCCGCAGGGGGGCTATGGCTACACCTTC. Residues: CASSLFHPQGGYGYTF.

The gene calls are TRBV6-5 and TRBJ1-3; D is unclear. Trimming stripped 8 bases from V and 4 bases from J, with 6 bases between. CDR3 length: 11 residues. From germline, CDR1 is MNHEY and CDR2 SVGAGI. The CDR3 region is CASRGGNTIYF. CDR3 DNA sequence: TGTGCCAGCCGAGGAGGAAACACCATATATTTT.

V gene TRBV6-6 combines with J gene TRBJ1-5; D is perhaps TRBD1 (6 bases). The V and J ends lost 6 bases and 2 bases respectively, with 11 bases between them. The germline V gene encodes CDR1 MNHNY and CDR2 SVGAGI (reference sequence). This CDR3 contains 14 residues. The CDR3 protein is CASSRPGGNQPQHF. The CDR3 DNA sequence: TGTGCCAGCAGCCGTCCAGGGGGCAATCAGCCCCAGCATTTT.

The chain recombines TRBV7-2 with TRBJ2-1; D remains ambiguous. The CDR3 extends over 15 amino acids. V was trimmed by 2 bases and J by 8 bases, leaving 16 bases between them. Germline CDR1 SGHTA, CDR2 FQGNSA. Written as DNA, the CDR3 is TGTGCCAGCAGCTTAACTCCCGCATTGGGTGATGAGCAGTTCTTC. Protein product: CASSLTPALGDEQFF.

The chain uses TRBV6-5 and TRBJ2-3; the D gene could be TRBD1 or TRBD2 (5 bases each). CDR1 and CDR2 from the germline V gene are MNHEY and SVGAGI. The length of the CDR3 is 13 residues. V lost 5 bases to trimming and J lost 6 bases, with 12 bases between them. CDR3 region: CASSRDLGDTQYF. The DNA of the CDR3 is TGTGCCAGCAGTAGGGACCTGGGGGATACGCAGTATTTT.

The chain carries TRBV11-2 and TRBJ2-1, with 7 positions matching TRBD2. The ends lost 1 base at V and 9 bases at J; junction bases unmatched: 6. The CDR3 has 14 amino acids. Germline CDR1 is SGHAT and CDR2 is FQNNGV. CDR3 amino acids: CASSLGTSSGEQFF. CDR3 sequence (DNA): TGTGCCAGCAGCTTAGGGACTAGTTCGGGTGAGCAGTTCTTC.

This rearrangement joins TRBV18 to TRBJ2-3; no reliable D call. The CDR3 has 14 residues. CDR1 is KGHSH and CDR2 is LQKENI in the germline V gene. Trimming pared 4 bases from V and 0 bases from J, leaving 8 bases between. The chain's CDR3 is CASSREASTDTQYF. As DNA, the CDR3 is TGTGCCAGCTCACGCGAAGCTAGCACAGATACGCAGTATTTT.

As DNA, the CDR3 is TGTGCCAGCAGCTGGGGCACAGGGAGCCCCGGTGAAGATACGCAGTATTTT. Encoded protein: CASSWGTGSPGEDTQYF. V and J are TRBV5-6 and TRBJ2-3; D perhaps matches TRBD1 (6 bases). CDR3 length: 17 residues. Germline V CDR1 and CDR2: SGHDT, YYEEEE. Trimming shortened V by 3 bases and J by 5 bases, and 22 bases separated the two germline ends.

V is TRBV2 and J is TRBJ2-3, with 10 bases fitting TRBD2. J lost 2 bases, V lost 7 bases, and 6 bases had no gene match. The CDR3 extends over 15 amino acids. Germline V CDR1 and CDR2: SNHLY, FYNNEI. CDR3 region: CASIGSGGITDTQYF. The CDR3 nucleotides read TGTGCCAGCATCGGTAGCGGGGGGATCACAGATACGCAGTATTTT.

This clone appeared a single time. The chain is built from TRBV11-1 and TRBJ2-5; D is perhaps TRBD2 (6 bases). Trimming pared 5 bases from V and 5 bases from J, leaving 15 bases between. The germline V gene encodes CDR1 SGHAT and CDR2 FQDESV (reference sequence). The CDR3 length is 14 residues. The CDR3 DNA reads as TGTGCCAGCAGCGGGGGACTCGCCCGGGAGACCCAGTACTTC. Encoded protein: CASSGGLARETQYF.

J is TRBJ2-3 and V is TRBV7-8; TRBD2 aligns across 10 bases. J lost 5 bases, V lost 5 bases, and 16 bases had no gene match. The CDR3 runs 18 residues. CDR1 is SGHVS, CDR2 FQNEAQ, per germline. The chain's CDR3 is CASSPSSSGGAFRDTQYF. The CDR3 region has the DNA TGTGCCAGCAGCCCAAGTTCGAGCGGGGGGGCTTTTAGAGATACGCAGTATTTT.

V is TRBV7-9 and J is TRBJ2-1, with TRBD2 identical over 12 bases. Germline trimming cut 6 bases from V and 6 bases from J; bases unmatched to any gene: 6. Germline CDR1 reads SEHNR; CDR2 reads FQNEAQ (reference sequence). This CDR3 has 15 amino acids. CDR3 protein: CASRPTSGGFNEQFF. The DNA of the CDR3 is TGTGCCAGCAGACCCACTAGCGGGGGGTTCAATGAGCAGTTCTTC.

The rearrangement links TRBV6-5 to TRBJ2-3; 12 bases are shared with TRBD1. Germline CDR1 is MNHEY and CDR2 is SVGAGI. V lost 0 bases to trimming and J lost 4 bases; unmatched junction nucleotides: 2. The CDR3 is 16 residues long. The CDR3 bases are TGTGCCAGCAGTTACTCGGGGACAGGGGGCTCAGATACGCAGTATTTT. The encoded protein is CASSYSGTGGSDTQYF.

The CDR3 region is CASSPGGGSQSQYF. The DNA of the CDR3 is TGCGCCAGCAGCCCGGGAGGGGGGTCCCAATCGCAGTATTTT. This chain uses TRBV5-1 with TRBJ2-3; 8 bases map to TRBD2. The V gene end was trimmed by 4 bases and the J gene end by 10 bases; junction bases not matched to a gene: 11. The CDR3 is made up of 14 amino acids. Looked up from germline, CDR1 is SGHRS and CDR2 is YFSETQ.

The chain links TRBV7-8 to TRBJ1-2; TRBD1 is a possible D gene (6 bases). There are 11 residues in the CDR3. Germline loops: CDR1 SGHVS, CDR2 FQNEAQ. With 2 bases removed from V and 9 bases from J, the gap between germline ends came to 7 bases. DNA of the CDR3: TGTGCCAGCAGCTTACGGGGGCGCTACACCTTC. It yields the protein CASSLRGRYTF.

On this clone itself: This sample also contains other DNA sequences that code for the same CDR3. The chain carries TRBV5-1 and TRBJ1-1, with D perhaps TRBD1 (6 bases). The germline V gene encodes CDR1 SGHRS and CDR2 YFSETQ. CDR3 length: 14 amino acids. V shed 2 bases and J shed 3 bases, with 11 bases lying between them. CDR3 amino acids: CASSLTGTHTEAFF. DNA of the CDR3: TGCGCCAGCAGCTTAACAGGGACTCACACTGAAGCTTTCTTT.

In nucleotides, the CDR3 is TGTGCCAGCAGCTTGCCTAGCGGGAATGAGCAGTTCTTC. Residues: CASSLPSGNEQFF. The genes are TRBV5-6 and TRBJ2-1; 8 bases are shared with TRBD2. Looked up from germline, CDR1 is SGHDT and CDR2 is YYEEEE. The CDR3 is 13 residues long. The V and J ends lost 1 base and 7 bases, in that order; junction bases with no gene match: 1. Based on the CDR3 plus reference TRBV5-6 and TRBJ2-1, the full variable domain is DAGVTQSPTHLIKTRGQQVTLRCSPKSGHDTVSWYQQALGQGPQFIFQYYEEEERQRGNFPDRFSGHQFPNYSSELNVNALLLGDSALYLCASSLPSGNEQFFGPGTRLTVL.

The gene calls are TRBV4-3 and TRBJ2-2, with TRBD2 matching over 7 bases. The CDR3 runs to 19 residues. J gave up 0 bases and V 0 bases, and 10 bases lay outside the gene matches. The germline CDR1 and CDR2 sequences are LGHNA and YSLEER. CDR3 in DNA: TGCGCCAGCAGCCAAGAGGATAAGCGGGGACGCTCGAACACCGGGGAGCTGTTTTTT. The encoded protein is CASSQEDKRGRSNTGELFF.

This rearrangement joins TRBV7-2 to TRBJ1-2; no clear D gene. The V end lost 1 base, the J end lost 4 bases, and 10 bases lay between the germline ends. Germline assignment: CDR1 SGHTA and CDR2 FQGNSA. The CDR3 is 14 amino acids. The CDR3 DNA reads TGTGCCAGCAGCTTAGGGGTTGCTTTCTATGGCTACACCTTC. Protein product: CASSLGVAFYGYTF.